One sample yielded the 27 T cell receptor beta chains listed below, sequenced in a study of control samples from healthy donors and cancer patients. Assay used: immunoSEQ multiplex PCR; TCRdb lists only in-frame clones, some missing. This sample has about 140,000 clones; 94% occur once, and the top ten carry over 10%. The specimen sequenced was blood. The receptors originated from a man aged 35 to 55 in good health.

V gene TRBV6-6 combines with J gene TRBJ2-7; perhaps TRBD2 as D (6 bases). This CDR3 region has 14 residues. From germline, CDR1 is MNHNY and CDR2 SVGAGI (reference sequence). V lost 6 bases to trimming and J lost 6 bases, with 18 bases between them. Written as DNA, the CDR3 is TGTGCCAGCAGGGGGGGTCAATATTCTAGCGAGCAGTACTTC. This sequence encodes CASRGGQYSSEQYF.

The J gene is TRBJ2-3, the V gene TRBV11-2; maybe TRBD2 (7 bases). Looked up from germline, CDR1 is SGHAT and CDR2 is FQNNGV. CDR3 length: 16 amino acids. Trimming left V 3 bases short and J 4 bases short, with 17 bases between. In nucleotides, the CDR3 is TGTGCCAGCAGCTTGAGGGGGGGACTGGCAGCAGATACGCAGTATTTT. This translates into CASSLRGGLAADTQYF.

This clone was detected once. The chain has TRBV6-5 and TRBJ2-6, with D perhaps matching TRBD1 (5 bases). CDR3 length: 13 residues. V lost 8 bases and J 1 base, leaving 6 bases between the germline ends. Germline loops: CDR1 MNHEY, CDR2 SVGAGI. The CDR3 coding sequence is TGTGCCAGCTACAGGTCTGGGGCCAACGTCCTGACTTTC. Translation: CASYRSGANVLTF.

This chain links TRBV9 with TRBJ1-2, with TRBD1 matching 7 bases. CDR3 length: 17 residues. V gave up 2 bases and J gave up 0 bases; unmatched junction bases: 10. Germline CDR1 reads SGDLS; CDR2 reads YYNGEE. CDR3 sequence reads: CASSVSRTGTANYGYTF. DNA of the CDR3: TGTGCCAGCAGCGTTTCGAGAACCGGGACAGCTAACTATGGCTACACCTTC. The full variable domain, completed using reference TRBV9 and TRBJ1-2, is DSGVTQTPKHLITATGQRVTLRCSPRSGDLSVYWYQQSLDQGLQFLIQYYNGEERAKGNILERFSAQQFPDLHSELNLSSLELGDSALYFCASSVSRTGTANYGYTFGSGTRLTVV.

This sequence joins TRBV12-3 or TRBV12-4 and TRBJ1-1; D remains unclear. Trimming pared 6 bases from V and 1 base from J, leaving 6 bases between. The CDR3 contains 12 residues. CDR3 sequence reads: CASSRENTEAFF. CDR3 nucleotide sequence: TGTGCCAGCAGCCGGGAGAACACTGAAGCTTTCTTT.

This chain joins TRBV24-1 and TRBJ2-5, with TRBD2 matching over 7 bases. V gave up 4 bases and J gave up 8 bases; unmatched junction bases: 6. Germline V lookup: CDR1 KGHDR, CDR2 SFDVKD. The CDR3 totals 13 residues. CDR3 in DNA: TGTGCCACCAGTGAACTAGCGCGGCCAACCCAGTACTTC. It yields the protein CATSELARPTQYF.

Regarding this clone: Other DNA variants within this sample encode the same CDR3. The J gene is TRBJ2-3, the V gene TRBV4-2, with 12 bases aligning to TRBD2. The V gene's germline CDR1 is LGHNA and CDR2 YNFKEQ. J lost 3 bases, V lost 3 bases, and 4 bases had no gene match. This CDR3 comprises 16 residues. The CDR3 spells CASSQDLAGGTDTQYF. Here the CDR3 DNA reads TGTGCCAGCAGCCAGGATCTAGCGGGAGGGACAGATACGCAGTATTTT.

The chain carries TRBV6-4 and TRBJ2-1; TRBD2 is a possible D gene (7 bases). From germline, CDR1 is MRHNA and CDR2 SNTAGT. Trimming took 6 bases from V and 6 from J, leaving 21 bases between them. The CDR3 totals 16 residues. DNA of the CDR3: TGTGCCAGCAGCCCTGGGGGCTGGCGGGAGTTCAATGAGCAGTTCTTC. Amino acids: CASSPGGWREFNEQFF.

This clone was seen a single time. This chain joins TRBV18 and TRBJ2-5, with a weak D call TRBD2 (6 bases). This CDR3 spans 13 amino acids. The V and J ends lost 6 bases and 5 bases respectively, with 13 bases between them. Germline-derived CDR1 and CDR2 are KGHSH and LQKENI. This CDR3 is CASSSRGRETQYF. The CDR3 nucleotides read TGTGCCAGCTCTTCCCGTGGGAGGGAGACCCAGTACTTC.

CDR3 sequence (DNA): TGTGCCATCAGTGAGTCGGGGACAGGTAATCAGCCCCAGCATTTT. Amino acid sequence: CAISESGTGNQPQHF. The gene calls are TRBV10-3 and TRBJ1-5, with TRBD1 matching over 8 bases. The CDR3 is made up of 15 amino acids. With 0 bases clipped from V and 4 bases from J, the junction kept 2 bases outside the gene matches. Per the germline V gene, CDR1 is ENHRY and CDR2 is SYGVKD.

Points on this clone: Other nucleotide sequences from this sample produce the same CDR3. This sequence joins TRBV7-6 and TRBJ2-5, with a weak D call TRBD2 (6 bases). Per the germline V gene, CDR1 is SGHVS and CDR2 is FNYEAQ. This CDR3 comprises 15 residues. Trimming pared 1 base from V and 4 bases from J, leaving 13 bases between. In DNA form, the CDR3 reads TGTGCCAGCAGCTTAGAATTTGGGGGAGGAGAGACCCAGTACTTC. Translation: CASSLEFGGGETQYF. Looking up the rest from reference TRBV7-6 and TRBJ2-5 gives the full variable domain: GAGVSQSPRYKVTKRGQDVALRCDPISGHVSLYWYRQALGQGPEFLTYFNYEAQQDKSGLPNDRFSAERPEGSISTLTIQRTEQRDSAMYRCASSLEFGGGETQYFGPGTRLLVL.

The chain has TRBV5-6 and TRBJ1-1; 7 bases agree with TRBD1. V was pared by 4 bases and J by 4 bases, with 10 bases of the junction left unmatched. The CDR3 is made up of 15 amino acids. Germline-derived CDR1 and CDR2 are SGHDT and YYEEEE. In nucleotides, the CDR3 is TGTGCCAGCAGCGCACGACAGGGTTGGAGCACTGAAGCTTTCTTT. Its translation: CASSARQGWSTEAFF.

The genes are TRBV2 and TRBJ1-5; the D gene is possibly TRBD1 (5 bases). From germline, CDR1 is SNHLY and CDR2 FYNNEI. The CDR3 runs to 13 residues. V was pared by 4 bases and J by 6 bases, with 10 bases between. The CDR3 coding sequence is TGTGCCAGCAGTGGGGGGGAAACTCAGCCCCAGCATTTT. This encodes CASSGGETQPQHF.

The V call is TRBV6-1, the J call TRBJ2-7; D is undetermined. The CDR3 is 14 amino acids. Germline V CDR1 and CDR2: MNHNS, SASEGT. The V end lost 0 bases, the J end lost 5 bases, and 11 bases lay between the germline ends. Here the CDR3 DNA reads TGTGCCAGCAGTGAAGCTCCGAGTAGGGACGAGCAGTACTTC. Its protein is CASSEAPSRDEQYF.

The V gene is TRBV18, the J gene TRBJ1-6; 7 nucleotides match TRBD1. V lost 3 bases to trimming and J lost 7 bases; unmatched junction nucleotides: 6. This CDR3 is 15 amino acids long. CDR1 and CDR2 from the germline V gene are KGHSH and LQKENI. This CDR3 reads CASSPPTGKNSPLHF. The CDR3 nucleotides read TGTGCCAGCTCACCTCCGACAGGGAAAAATTCACCCCTCCACTTT.

The chain combines TRBV28 with TRBJ2-4; tentatively, D is TRBD2 (7 bases). V lost 7 bases, J lost 15 bases, and 19 bases lay in between. The length of the CDR3 is 12 residues. In germline, CDR1 is MDHEN, CDR2 SYDVKM. In DNA form, the CDR3 reads TGTGCCAGCAAAAAAGGGGGGGGCCCGTGGTACTTC. Translated: CASKKGGGPWYF.

The chain links TRBV5-1 to TRBJ2-7; TRBD1 matches at 8 bases. Trimming at V came to 0 bases and at J to 5 bases, leaving 7 bases not matched to a gene. The length of the CDR3 is 15 residues. The germline CDR1 and CDR2 sequences are SGHRS and YFSETQ. Written as DNA, the CDR3 is TGCGCCAGCAGCTTGGTTGGACAGGGAGGCGACGAGCAGTACTTC. Its protein is CASSLVGQGGDEQYF. The full variable domain, its missing parts supplied by reference TRBV5-1 and TRBJ2-7, is KAGVTQTPRYLIKTRGQQVTLSCSPISGHRSVSWYQQTPGQGLQFLFEYFSETQRNKGNFPGRFSGRQFSNSRSEMNVSTLELGDSALYLCASSLVGQGGDEQYFGPGTRLTVT.

The J gene is TRBJ2-3, the V gene TRBV29-1, with TRBD1 as a possible D gene (10 bases). Per germline, CDR1 SQVTM and CDR2 ANQGSEA. The V end lost 4 bases, the J end lost 7 bases, and 36 bases lay between the germline ends. The CDR3 has 20 amino acids. CDR3 bases: TGCAGCGTTGCCGGTCTCCCCGACAGGGGGCTAACTAGCGGGCCCTATACGCAGTATTTT. It yields the protein CSVAGLPDRGLTSGPYTQYF.

The chain couples TRBV18 to TRBJ2-7; D may be TRBD2 (5 bases). The CDR3 length is 11 residues. Germline V gene sequence: CDR1 KGHSH, CDR2 LQKENI. V shed 5 bases and J shed 11 bases, with 13 bases lying between them. CDR3 sequence: CASSSDREEYF. The CDR3 DNA reads as TGTGCCAGCTCATCGGACCGGGAAGAGTACTTC.

The chain is built from TRBV2 and TRBJ1-2; possible D gene TRBD1, 6 bases. CDR1 is SNHLY, CDR2 FYNNEI, per germline. This CDR3 spans 15 amino acids. Between the trimmed V and J ends, which lost 7 bases and 3 bases, there was a span of 18 bases. The CDR3 coding sequence is TGTGCCAGCACAGACTTGGGGGGCGCTCACTATGGCTACACCTTC. Its protein product is CASTDLGGAHYGYTF.

This clone showed up just once. This chain connects TRBV6-1 to TRBJ2-7; possible D gene TRBD2, 7 bases. Trimming took 3 bases from V and 5 from J, leaving 11 bases between them. The CDR3 extends over 13 amino acids. CDR1 and CDR2 from the germline V gene are MNHNS and SASEGT. The DNA for the CDR3 is TGTGCCAGCAGTGAGCGGGGGCGCGACGAGCAGTACTTC. This translates into CASSERGRDEQYF.

This clone turned up a few times. The J gene is TRBJ2-5, the V gene TRBV5-4; 12 nucleotides line up with TRBD2. With V trimmed by 0 bases and J by 4 bases, 7 bases remained unmatched. CDR3 length: 17 amino acids. Germline V gene lookup returns CDR1 SGHNT and CDR2 YYREEE (reference sequence). CDR3 amino acids: CASSLAVASGGGETQYF. The DNA of the CDR3 is TGTGCCAGCAGCTTGGCCGTAGCTAGCGGGGGGGGAGAGACCCAGTACTTC.

A single count supports this clone. The chain joins TRBV5-1 to TRBJ1-1, with TRBD1 matching over 9 bases. This CDR3 spans 14 amino acids. J lost 1 base, V lost 5 bases, and 3 bases had no gene match. From germline, CDR1 is SGHRS and CDR2 YFSETQ. The CDR3 reads CASRPGQGNTEAFF. For the CDR3, the DNA is TGCGCCAGCAGACCGGGACAGGGGAACACTGAAGCTTTCTTT.

The V call is TRBV20-1, the J call TRBJ1-2, with D unresolved. The V end was cut by 3 bases, the J end by 2 bases, with 4 bases between. The CDR3 runs 11 residues. Germline V gene sequence: CDR1 DFQATT, CDR2 SNEGSKA (reference sequence). The CDR3 loop reads CSASENYGYTF. The CDR3 DNA follows: TGCAGTGCTAGTGAAAACTATGGCTACACCTTC.

This chain connects TRBV6-2 or TRBV6-3 to TRBJ2-7; D is possibly TRBD2 (6 bases). The germline V gene encodes CDR1 MNHEY and CDR2 SVGEGT. The CDR3 sequence is 13 residues long. The V gene lost 5 bases and the J gene lost 3 bases, with 11 bases spanning the gap. CDR3: CASSAVGGYEQYF. The CDR3 DNA follows: TGTGCCAGCAGTGCAGTGGGGGGCTACGAGCAGTACTTC.

J is TRBJ1-5 and V is TRBV28; D might be TRBD1 (5 bases). V was pared by 10 bases and J by 0 bases, with 10 bases between. The germline V gene has CDR1 MDHEN and CDR2 SYDVKM. This CDR3 has 13 amino acids. In nucleotides, the CDR3 is TGTGCCATCAGGGCCAATAGCAATCAGCCCCAGCATTTT. Translated: CAIRANSNQPQHF.

V and J are TRBV4-2 and TRBJ2-2, with D hard to call. The CDR3 has 15 residues. Germline values: CDR1 LGHNA, CDR2 YNFKEQ. Trimming shortened V by 0 bases and J by 6 bases, and 11 bases separated the two germline ends. The CDR3 sequence: CASSQEIAHAGELFF. The CDR3 DNA follows: TGTGCCAGCAGCCAAGAAATAGCCCATGCCGGGGAGCTGTTTTTT.